This T cell receptor beta chain was sequenced in a study of blood T cell repertoires in COVID-19. Study-wide background: The samples span acute and convalescent COVID-19 from the United States, Italy and Spain.

CDR1 and CDR2 (germline): SQVTM, ANQGSEA. The CDR3 is 13 residues long. Trimming removed 7 bases at V and 5 bases at J, with 17 bases between. Here immunoSEQ multiplex PCR was the method, and the copy in TCRdb shows in-frame clones only, minus some. The sample records more than 250,000 clones, around 89% being singletons. The chain is built from TRBV29-1 and TRBJ1-1, with a tentative D call TRBD1 (5 bases). The receptor was isolated from a man between 18 and 29 years old who had recovered from COVID-19. Input material: peripheral blood. Here the CDR3 DNA reads TGCAGCGCGACTACGGGGGAAGCGACTGAAGCTTTCTTT. Protein product: CSATTGEATEAFF.